This T cell receptor (beta chain) originates from a study of cytomegalovirus exposure and HLA in healthy donors. Study observations and caveats: Some highly shared sequence variants likely arose as a pipeline artifact.

A multiplex PCR was run with 60 Vbeta primers and 13 Jbeta primers. In the original processing: It was a later analysis that counted some 80 million unique TCR beta chains, of which 8.5 million to 12 million were shared. Assay used: immunoSEQ multiplex PCR; TCRdb lists only in-frame clones, some missing. V and J calls plus clone size are reproduced from that table; the DNA served to infer D and trimming. The sample holds roughly 170,000 clones; over 70% are singletons and the top ten take 6.5% to 8.5%. As for this clone: Its specificity is unknown.

Per the germline V gene, CDR1 is LNHDA and CDR2 is SQIVND (reference sequence). The CDR3 is made up of 14 amino acids. Trimming removed 3 bases at V and 11 bases at J, with 14 bases between. Source material: PBMCs. The V gene is TRBV19, the J gene TRBJ1-6; maybe TRBD1 (6 bases). The clonotype originates from a man aged 30 to 39 in good health and CMV-seropositive. DNA for the CDR3: TGTGCCAGTAGTATGGGGGACATTATGGCACCCCTCCACTTT. The encoded protein is CASSMGDIMAPLHF.